One and the same sample provided the 19 T cell receptor beta chains below, sequenced in a study of identical twins. TCRdb reanalysed the 5' RACE reads using MiXCR and keeps one entry per CDR3 protein. In the table there are around 370,000 distinct CDR3 sequences, about 9% of which are singletons. Input material: naive T cells sorted from blood. The receptor source for this set is a woman between 50 and 59 years old in good health.

This clonotype has more than one count but fewer than ten. CDR3 bases: TGTGCCAGCAGCTTCCTCGGGACAGGGTTGGGGGAGCAGTACTTC. This translates into CASSFLGTGLGEQYF. V is TRBV5-6 and J is TRBJ2-7; 9 bases map to TRBD1. The CDR3 consists of 15 residues. Looked up from germline, CDR1 is SGHDT and CDR2 is YYEEEE. V was clipped by 2 bases and J by 7 bases; unmatched bases: 10.

The J gene is TRBJ2-1, the V gene TRBV11-2; the D gene could be TRBD1 or TRBD2 (6 bases each). Trimming removed 6 bases at V and 0 bases at J, with 18 bases between. The germline gives CDR1 SGHAT, CDR2 FQNNGV. The CDR3 consists of 17 residues. In nucleotides, the CDR3 is TGTGCCAGCAGACCTAGTAGAGGGGGGCACTCCTACAATGAGCAGTTCTTC. This translates into CASRPSRGGHSYNEQFF.

This clonotype was seen only a few times. The chain employs TRBV6-2 or TRBV6-3 and TRBJ2-7, with TRBD1 identical over 8 bases. Germline V lookup: CDR1 MNHEY, CDR2 SVGEGT. This CDR3 region has 15 residues. V lost 5 bases, J lost 5 bases, and 11 bases stayed unmatched. CDR3 nucleotides: TGTGCCAGCAGTCCGGGACAGGCTAATACCCACGAGCAGTACGTC. This encodes CASSPGQANTHEQYV.

At least ten counts were recorded for this clonotype. The V call is TRBV5-6, the J call TRBJ2-3; unclear D gene. Trimming removed 4 bases from V and 3 bases from J, with 12 bases in between. The germline V gene encodes CDR1 SGHDT and CDR2 YYEEEE. This CDR3 is built from 14 residues. The CDR3 here is CASSPGGRTDTQYF. For the CDR3, the DNA is TGTGCCAGCAGCCCGGGTGGGCGAACAGATACGCAGTATTTT.

This chain connects TRBV27 to TRBJ2-3; 9 nucleotides line up with TRBD1. From germline, CDR1 is MNHEY and CDR2 SMNVEV (reference sequence). The CDR3 is made up of 14 amino acids. Trimming removed 8 bases from V and 5 bases from J; junction bases left unmatched: 8. This CDR3 reads CASSGQGGRDTQYF. DNA for the CDR3: TGTGCCAGCTCGGGACAGGGAGGTCGAGATACGCAGTATTTT.

This clonotype was seen a few times. The chain carries TRBV27 and TRBJ1-2; weak D call: TRBD1 (6 bases). This CDR3 contains 15 residues. V lost 0 bases and J 4 bases, leaving 12 bases between the germline ends. Germline assignment: CDR1 MNHEY and CDR2 SMNVEV (reference sequence). The CDR3 region is CASSLSSGQPYGYTF. DNA for the CDR3: TGTGCCAGCAGTTTATCGTCAGGACAGCCCTATGGCTACACCTTC.

The CDR3 coding sequence is TGTGCCAGCAGCTCCCCCCACCGGGACAGGGCCTACAATGAGCAGTTCTTC. It yields the protein CASSSPHRDRAYNEQFF. The chain uses TRBV11-2 and TRBJ2-1, with 9 positions matching TRBD1. Germline V lookup: CDR1 SGHAT, CDR2 FQNNGV. The CDR3 spans 17 residues. With V trimmed by 4 bases and J by 2 bases, 9 bases remained unmatched.

This clonotype showed up just a few times. The chain recombines TRBV15 with TRBJ1-6, with D uncertain. The V and J ends lost 2 bases and 6 bases respectively, with 8 bases between them. The V gene's germline CDR1 is LNHNV and CDR2 YYDKDF (reference sequence). The CDR3 has 14 residues. CDR3 residues: CATSRPGSNSPLHF. The CDR3 DNA reads TGTGCCACCAGCAGACCAGGTTCTAATTCACCCCTCCACTTT.

The J gene is TRBJ1-1, the V gene TRBV6-1, with D perhaps TRBD1 (5 bases). Per germline, CDR1 MNHNS and CDR2 SASEGT. The germline V and J ends were trimmed by 1 base and 3 bases, with 12 bases remaining between them. This CDR3 has 15 amino acids. The CDR3 region has the DNA TGTGCCAGCAGTGAAGGACAGACAAGAGACACTGAAGCTTTCTTT. Protein: CASSEGQTRDTEAFF.

This clonotype was detected a few times. Mismatch with germline at one junction end may stem from a read error. This chain joins TRBV20-1 and TRBJ2-2; 13 bases line up with TRBD2. The CDR3 is made up of 16 amino acids. The germline V gene has CDR1 DFQATT and CDR2 SNEGSKA (reference sequence). The CDR3 DNA sequence: TGCAGTGCTACGACTAGCGGGAGGACGAACACCGGGGATCTGTTTTTT. Amino acid sequence: CSATTSGRTNTGDLFF.

The J gene is TRBJ2-7, the V gene TRBV12-5; no firm D call. Trimming stripped 3 bases from V and 6 bases from J, with 3 bases between. The CDR3 is 10 residues long. The germline V gene encodes CDR1 LGHNT and CDR2 FRNRAP. This CDR3 reads CASGFFEQYF. CDR3 coding DNA: TGTGCTAGTGGTTTCTTCGAGCAGTACTTC.

Concerning this clonotype: A single base separates this from a much larger clone, so it may be a read error. The CDR3 loop reads CACSLGIGQGDTEAFF. In DNA, the CDR3 is TGCGCCTGCAGCTTGGGGATTGGACAGGGGGATACTGAAGCTTTCTTT. The chain employs TRBV5-1 and TRBJ1-1; 10 bases map to TRBD1. Germline-derived CDR1 and CDR2 are SGHRS and YFSETQ. There are 16 residues in the CDR3. The complete variable domain, with remaining parts taken from reference TRBV5-1 and TRBJ1-1, reads KAGVTQTPRYLIKTRGQQVTLSCSPISGHRSVSWYQQTPGQGLQFLFEYFSETQRNKGNFPGRFSGRQFSNSRSEMNVSTLELGDSALYLCACSLGIGQGDTEAFFGQGTRLTVV.

This clonotype was picked up many times. The chain links TRBV29-1 to TRBJ2-7; D may be TRBD1 (5 bases). Trimming left V 7 bases short and J 5 bases short, with 12 bases between. CDR3 length equals 11 residues. Germline V gives CDR1 SQVTM, CDR2 ANQGSEA. In DNA, the CDR3 is TGCAGCGGGGGCAGGGTAGACGAGCAGTACGTC. It is translated as CSGGRVDEQYV.

The chain combines TRBV5-1 with TRBJ2-1; D remains unclear. From germline, CDR1 is SGHRS and CDR2 YFSETQ. There are 15 residues in the CDR3. Trimming pared 4 bases from V and 3 bases from J, leaving 14 bases between. The CDR3 region is CASSPREQIYNEQFF. CDR3 DNA sequence: TGCGCCAGCAGCCCCCGTGAGCAGATCTACAATGAGCAGTTCTTC.

The CDR3 sequence: CASSLSASGRLSESNEQFF. Here the CDR3 DNA reads TGTGCCAGCAGCTTAAGTGCTAGCGGGAGACTTAGTGAATCCAATGAGCAGTTCTTC. This chain uses TRBV11-2 with TRBJ2-1; 10 bases agree with TRBD2. This CDR3 has 19 amino acids. Trimming cost V 2 bases and J 6 bases; bases outside gene matches: 16. CDR1 and CDR2 from the germline V gene are SGHAT and FQNNGV.

The chain employs TRBV29-1 and TRBJ1-1; 7 nucleotides match TRBD1. J was trimmed by 5 bases and V by 6 bases; bases with no gene match: 9. Germline assignment: CDR1 SQVTM and CDR2 ANQGSEA. There are 13 residues in the CDR3. The CDR3 loop reads CSVGAGGVTEAFF. The CDR3 DNA sequence: TGCAGCGTCGGGGCAGGGGGAGTGACTGAAGCTTTCTTT.

This clonotype turned up a few times. The V and J genes are TRBV10-3 and TRBJ1-1; D not certain. Germline lookup yields CDR1 ENHRY and CDR2 SYGVKD. The CDR3 runs 17 residues. V lost 0 bases and J 5 bases, leaving 19 bases between the germline ends. CDR3 sequence: CAISESEPDTPGTEAFF. The CDR3, as DNA: TGTGCCATCAGTGAGTCCGAGCCAGACACCCCGGGTACTGAAGCTTTCTTT.

This chain joins TRBV7-9 and TRBJ2-3; 10 nucleotides line up with TRBD1. Germline V gene sequence: CDR1 SEHNR, CDR2 FQNEAQ (reference sequence). J was trimmed by 7 bases and V by 5 bases; bases with no gene match: 12. The CDR3 has 16 residues. CDR3 loop: CASSEGQGDFVYTQYF. CDR3 in DNA: TGTGCCAGCAGCGAAGGACAGGGGGATTTTGTGTATACGCAGTATTTT.

The CDR3 DNA sequence: TGTGCCAGCAGTTTGCAGGGTTTGGAGTATTTT. It encodes CASSLQGLEYF. The chain links TRBV28 to TRBJ2-3; perhaps TRBD1 as D (5 bases). CDR1 MDHEN and CDR2 SYDVKM come from the germline V gene. The CDR3 totals 11 residues. The ends were cut back, 3 bases at V and 13 bases at J, with 11 bases in the middle. Complete variable domain (other parts from reference TRBV28 and TRBJ2-3): DVKVTQSSRYLVKRTGEKVFLECVQDMDHENMFWYRQDPGLGLRLIYFSYDVKMKEKGDIPEGYSVSREKKERFSLILESASTNQTSMYLCASSLQGLEYFGPGTRLTVL.